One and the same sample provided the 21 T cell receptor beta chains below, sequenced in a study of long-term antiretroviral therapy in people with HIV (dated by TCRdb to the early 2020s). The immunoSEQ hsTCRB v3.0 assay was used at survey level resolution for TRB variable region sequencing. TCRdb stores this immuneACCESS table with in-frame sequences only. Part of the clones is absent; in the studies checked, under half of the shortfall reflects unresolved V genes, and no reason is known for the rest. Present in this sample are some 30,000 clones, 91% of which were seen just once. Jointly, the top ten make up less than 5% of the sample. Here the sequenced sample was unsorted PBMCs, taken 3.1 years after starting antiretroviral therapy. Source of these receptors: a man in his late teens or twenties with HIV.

In DNA, the CDR3 is TGTGCCAGCAGCCTGGACGCTGCCTACGAGCAGTACTTC. The encoded protein is CASSLDAAYEQYF. The J gene is TRBJ2-7, the V gene TRBV7-3; no firm D call. This CDR3 is 13 amino acids long. The germline CDR1 and CDR2 sequences are SGHTA and FQGTGA. Between the trimmed V and J ends, which lost 5 bases and 2 bases, there was a span of 10 bases.

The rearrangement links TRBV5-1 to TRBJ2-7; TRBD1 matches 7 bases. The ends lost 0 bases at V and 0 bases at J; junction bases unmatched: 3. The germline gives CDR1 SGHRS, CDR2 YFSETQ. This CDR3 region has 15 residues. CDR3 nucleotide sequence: TGCGCCAGCAGCTTGGCCGGACAGGCCTCCTACGAGCAGTACTTC. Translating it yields CASSLAGQASYEQYF.

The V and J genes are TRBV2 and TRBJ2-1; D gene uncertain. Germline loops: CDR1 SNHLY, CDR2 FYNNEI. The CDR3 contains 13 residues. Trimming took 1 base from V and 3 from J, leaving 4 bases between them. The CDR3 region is CASSEGNYNEQFF. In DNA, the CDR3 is TGTGCCAGCAGTGAAGGAAACTACAATGAGCAGTTCTTC.

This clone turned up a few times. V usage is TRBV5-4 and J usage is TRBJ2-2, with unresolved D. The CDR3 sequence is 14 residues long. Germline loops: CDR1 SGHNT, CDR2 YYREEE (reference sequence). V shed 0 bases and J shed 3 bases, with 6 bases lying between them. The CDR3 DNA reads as TGTGCCAGCAGCTTGGGACAAGACACCGGGGAGCTGTTTTTT. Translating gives CASSLGQDTGELFF.

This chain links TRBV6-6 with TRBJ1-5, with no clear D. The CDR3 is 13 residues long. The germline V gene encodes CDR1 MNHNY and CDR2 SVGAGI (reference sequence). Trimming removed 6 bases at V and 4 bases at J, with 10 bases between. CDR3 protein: CASRPTINQPQHF. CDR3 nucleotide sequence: TGTGCCAGCAGGCCGACAATAAATCAGCCCCAGCATTTT.

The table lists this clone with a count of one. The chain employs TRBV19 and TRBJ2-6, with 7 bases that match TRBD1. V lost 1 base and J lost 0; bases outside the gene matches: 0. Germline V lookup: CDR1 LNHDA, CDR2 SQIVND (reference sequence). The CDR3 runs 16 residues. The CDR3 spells CASSIAGGSGANVLTF. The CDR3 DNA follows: TGTGCCAGTAGTATAGCAGGGGGCTCTGGGGCCAACGTCCTGACTTTC.

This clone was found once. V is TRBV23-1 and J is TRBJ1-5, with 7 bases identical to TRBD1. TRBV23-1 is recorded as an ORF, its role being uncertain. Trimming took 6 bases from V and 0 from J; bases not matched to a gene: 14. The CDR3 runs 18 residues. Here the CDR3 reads CASRDLGQRANSNQPQHF. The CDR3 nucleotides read TGCGCCAGCAGAGACCTGGGACAGCGCGCTAATAGCAATCAGCCCCAGCATTTT.

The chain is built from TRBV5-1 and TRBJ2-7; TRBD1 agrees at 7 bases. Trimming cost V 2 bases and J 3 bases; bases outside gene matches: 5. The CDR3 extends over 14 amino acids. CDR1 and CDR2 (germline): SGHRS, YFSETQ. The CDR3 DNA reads TGCGCCAGCAGCTTCGGGACAGAGCTCTACGAGCAGTACTTC. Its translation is CASSFGTELYEQYF.

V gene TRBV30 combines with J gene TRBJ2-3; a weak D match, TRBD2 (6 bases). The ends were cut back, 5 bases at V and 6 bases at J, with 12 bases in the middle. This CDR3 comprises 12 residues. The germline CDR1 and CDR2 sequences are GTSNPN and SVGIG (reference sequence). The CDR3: CAWHLEGDTQYF. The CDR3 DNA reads TGTGCCTGGCACTTGGAGGGGGATACGCAGTATTTT.

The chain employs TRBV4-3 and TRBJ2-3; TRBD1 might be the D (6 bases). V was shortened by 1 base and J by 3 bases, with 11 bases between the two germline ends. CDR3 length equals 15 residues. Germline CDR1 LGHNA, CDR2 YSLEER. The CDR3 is CASSQADSFTDTQYF. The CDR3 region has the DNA TGCGCCAGCAGCCAAGCGGACAGTTTTACAGATACGCAGTATTTT.

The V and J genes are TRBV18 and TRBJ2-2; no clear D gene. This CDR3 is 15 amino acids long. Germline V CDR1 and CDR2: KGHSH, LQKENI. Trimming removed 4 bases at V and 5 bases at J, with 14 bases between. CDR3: CASSRGADETGELFF. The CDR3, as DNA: TGTGCCAGCTCACGGGGTGCTGACGAGACCGGGGAGCTGTTTTTT.

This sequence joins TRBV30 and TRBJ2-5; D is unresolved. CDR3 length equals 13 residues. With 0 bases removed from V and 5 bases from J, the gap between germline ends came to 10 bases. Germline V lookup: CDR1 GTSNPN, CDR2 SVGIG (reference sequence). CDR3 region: CAWSVGLEETQYF. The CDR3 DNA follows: TGTGCCTGGAGTGTTGGTCTCGAGGAGACCCAGTACTTC.

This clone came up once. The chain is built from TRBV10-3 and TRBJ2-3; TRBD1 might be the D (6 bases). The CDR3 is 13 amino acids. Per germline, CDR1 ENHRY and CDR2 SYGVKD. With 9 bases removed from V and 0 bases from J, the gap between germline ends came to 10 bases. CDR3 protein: CAIQGHSTDTQYF. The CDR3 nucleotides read TGTGCCATACAGGGACATAGCACAGATACGCAGTATTTT.

In DNA, the CDR3 is TGTGCCAGTAGTGGGACAGGGACGAGGAGATACGAAAAACTGTTTTTT. Translating it yields CASSGTGTRRYEKLFF. This chain uses TRBV19 with TRBJ1-4, with 9 bases lining up with TRBD1. V gave up 5 bases and J gave up 8 bases; unmatched junction bases: 12. The CDR3 contains 16 residues. CDR1 and CDR2 from the germline V gene are LNHDA and SQIVND (reference sequence). The full variable domain, completed using reference TRBV19 and TRBJ1-4, is DGGITQSPKYLFRKEGQNVTLSCEQNLNHDAMYWYRQDPGQGLRLIYYSQIVNDFQKGDIAEGYSVSREKKESFPLTVTSAQKNPTAFYLCASSGTGTRRYEKLFFGSGTQLSVL.

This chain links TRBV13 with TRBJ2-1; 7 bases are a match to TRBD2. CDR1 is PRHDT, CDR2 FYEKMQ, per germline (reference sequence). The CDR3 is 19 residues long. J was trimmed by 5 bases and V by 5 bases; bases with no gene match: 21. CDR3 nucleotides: TGTGCCAGCAGCGCTGCGGCCAATGGGGGGAGGGCCGTAGACAATGAGCAGTTCTTC. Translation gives CASSAAANGGRAVDNEQFF.

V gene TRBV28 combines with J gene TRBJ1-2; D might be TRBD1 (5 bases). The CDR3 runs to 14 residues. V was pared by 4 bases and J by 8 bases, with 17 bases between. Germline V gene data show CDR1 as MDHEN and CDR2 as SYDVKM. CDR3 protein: CASSSIRDVEGYTF. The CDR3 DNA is TGTGCCAGCAGTTCGATCCGGGACGTAGAAGGCTACACCTTC.

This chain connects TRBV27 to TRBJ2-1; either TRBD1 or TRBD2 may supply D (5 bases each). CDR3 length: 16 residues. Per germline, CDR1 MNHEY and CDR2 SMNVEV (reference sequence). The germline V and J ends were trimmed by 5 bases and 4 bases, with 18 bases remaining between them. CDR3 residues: CASSPGRAGGYNEQFF. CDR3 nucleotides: TGTGCCAGCAGTCCGGGGCGGGCGGGCGGATACAATGAGCAGTTCTTC.

The CDR3 coding sequence is TGTGCCAGCAGCCAAGCAGCGGGAGGTACCGGGGAGCTGTTTTTT. Protein product: CASSQAAGGTGELFF. The rearrangement links TRBV14 to TRBJ2-2; 9 positions match TRBD2. The V segment lost 1 base and the J segment 5 bases; nucleotides outside the gene matches: 2. The germline CDR1 and CDR2 sequences are SGHDN and FVKESK. The CDR3 totals 15 residues.

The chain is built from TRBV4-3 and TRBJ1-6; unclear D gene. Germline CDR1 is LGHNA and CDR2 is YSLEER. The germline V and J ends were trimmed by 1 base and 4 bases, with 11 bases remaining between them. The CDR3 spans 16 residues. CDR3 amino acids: CASSQARTFYNSPLHF. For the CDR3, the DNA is TGCGCCAGCAGCCAAGCACGGACGTTTTATAATTCACCCCTCCACTTT.

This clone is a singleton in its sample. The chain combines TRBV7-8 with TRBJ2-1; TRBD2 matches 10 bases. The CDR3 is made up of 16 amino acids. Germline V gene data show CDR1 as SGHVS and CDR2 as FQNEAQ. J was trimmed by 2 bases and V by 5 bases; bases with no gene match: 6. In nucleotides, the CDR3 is TGTGCCAGCAGCCCAATAGCGGGGGGCGCCTACAATGAGCAGTTCTTC. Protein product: CASSPIAGGAYNEQFF.

The CDR3 loop is CASSYLFQEQYF. CDR3 DNA sequence: TGTGCCAGCTCCTATCTCTTCCAGGAGCAGTACTTC. J is TRBJ2-7 and V is TRBV18; D unresolved. The CDR3 has 12 amino acids. The ends were cut back, 6 bases at V and 7 bases at J, with 13 bases in the middle. CDR1 is KGHSH, CDR2 LQKENI, per germline.